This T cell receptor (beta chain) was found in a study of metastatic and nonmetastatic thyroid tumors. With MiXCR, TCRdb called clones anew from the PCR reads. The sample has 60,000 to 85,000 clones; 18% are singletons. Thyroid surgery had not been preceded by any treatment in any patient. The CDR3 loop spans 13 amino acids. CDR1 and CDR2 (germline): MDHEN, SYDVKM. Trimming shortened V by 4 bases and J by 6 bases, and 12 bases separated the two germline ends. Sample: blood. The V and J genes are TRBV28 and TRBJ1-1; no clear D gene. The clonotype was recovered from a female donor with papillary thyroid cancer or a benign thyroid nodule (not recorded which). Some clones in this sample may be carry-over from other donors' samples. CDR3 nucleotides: TGTGCCAGCAGTTATGAGTTCGGGGCTGAAGCTTTCTTT. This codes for CASSYEFGAEAFF.